This T cell receptor (beta chain) was profiled in a study of technical replicates of blood from a few donors. Profiling relied on immunoSEQ multiplex PCR, and the TCRdb table lists in-frame clones only, not all of them. The table has around 70,000 clones, 90% to 95% seen once; the top ten hold approximately 0.4%. The clonotype was recovered from a human donor in good health. The sequencing sample was made of T cells isolated from PBMCs.

The DNA for the CDR3 is TGTGCCAGCAGCGTAGCTGAACACTCTGGAAACACCATATATTTT. It specifies CASSVAEHSGNTIYF. The V gene is TRBV9, the J gene TRBJ1-3; D gene uncertain. Between the trimmed V and J ends, which lost 0 bases and 0 bases, there was a span of 7 bases. The CDR3 runs 15 residues. The V gene's germline CDR1 is SGDLS and CDR2 YYNGEE.